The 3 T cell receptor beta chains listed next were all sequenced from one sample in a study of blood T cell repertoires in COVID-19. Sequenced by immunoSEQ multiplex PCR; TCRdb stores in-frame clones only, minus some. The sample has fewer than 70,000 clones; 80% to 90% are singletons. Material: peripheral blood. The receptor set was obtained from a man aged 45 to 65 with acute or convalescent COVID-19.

The CDR3 reads CASSSGTSGFNTGELFF. The CDR3 region has the DNA TGTGCCAGCAGCTCCGGGACTAGCGGGTTTAACACCGGGGAGCTGTTTTTT. This chain uses TRBV5-4 with TRBJ2-2; 12 nucleotides align to TRBD2. Per the germline V gene, CDR1 is SGHNT and CDR2 is YYREEE (reference sequence). V shed 3 bases and J 2 bases; nucleotides not matched to a gene: 5. The CDR3 covers 17 residues. The whole variable domain, remainder taken from reference TRBV5-4 and TRBJ2-2, is ETGVTQSPTHLIKTRGQQVTLRCSSQSGHNTVSWYQQALGQGPQFIFQYYREEENGRGNFPPRFSGLQFPNYSSELNVNALELDDSALYLCASSSGTSGFNTGELFFGEGSRLTVL.

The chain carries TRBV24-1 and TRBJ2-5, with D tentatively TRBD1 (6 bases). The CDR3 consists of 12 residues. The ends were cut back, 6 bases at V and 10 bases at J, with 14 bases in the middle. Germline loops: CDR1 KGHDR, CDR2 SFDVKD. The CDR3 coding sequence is TGTGCCACCAGTCCAGGAGAGGGGGACCAGTACTTC. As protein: CATSPGEGDQYF.

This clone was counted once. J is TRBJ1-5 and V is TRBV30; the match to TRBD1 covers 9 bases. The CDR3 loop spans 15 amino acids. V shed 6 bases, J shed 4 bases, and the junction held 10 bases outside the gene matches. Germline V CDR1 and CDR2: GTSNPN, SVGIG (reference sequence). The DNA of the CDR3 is TGTGCCTGCCGCGAAACCGGGACAGGGAATCAGCCCCAGCATTTT. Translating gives CACRETGTGNQPQHF. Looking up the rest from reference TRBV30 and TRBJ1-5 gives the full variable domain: SQTIHQWPATLVQPVGSPLSLECTVEGTSNPNLYWYRQAAGRGLQLLFYSVGIGQISSEVPQNLSASRPQDRQFILSSKKLLLSDSGFYLCACRETGTGNQPQHFGDGTRLSIL.